This T cell receptor beta chain was documented in a study of T cell changes during pregnancy in multiple sclerosis. Produced via immunoSEQ multiplex PCR; TCRdb's table is partial and in-frame only. This table holds tens of thousands of clones, approximately 90% found once. With 7 bases removed from V and 8 bases from J, the gap between germline ends came to 18 bases. Per the germline V gene, CDR1 is SNHLY and CDR2 is FYNNEI. The CDR3 is 14 amino acids. The starting material was CD4+ T cells from peripheral blood mononuclear cells, obtained in the first trimester of pregnancy. The chain recombines TRBV2 with TRBJ2-1, with a tentative D call TRBD2 (6 bases). This sequence originates from a female donor with multiple sclerosis, enrolled in a pregnancy study. Here the CDR3 reads CASKEGPVGDEQFF. The DNA for the CDR3 is TGTGCCAGCAAGGAGGGGCCGGTTGGAGATGAGCAGTTCTTC.